This TCR beta chain was recovered during a study of blood T cells in healthy people across ages. As to this clonotype: No antigen is known for it.

The length of the CDR3 is 14 residues. In germline, CDR1 is MNHNY, CDR2 SVGAGI (reference sequence). Peripheral blood from each donor was collected in a volume of about 9.9 milliliters. Study-level findings and limits: More naive CD4+ cells and higher diversity marked long-lived donors relative to aged donors. The CMV status of each donor remained undetermined, and this could have confounded shifts in expanded clonotypes.

For the second PCR, which ran for roughly 6 to 11 cycles, a sample-barcoded 5' primer and a J-beta primer mix were used. TCRdb called the 5' RACE reads again in MiXCR, with one record for every CDR3 protein. The table has about 1.4 million distinct CDR3 sequences, around 55% seen once. This clonotype was obtained from a man between 18 and 35 years old in good health. What was sequenced was blood. This chain connects TRBV6-6 to TRBJ2-4; D gene uncertain. Judging by the DNA end, TRBJ2-7 fits better; the J call may be wrong. In nucleotides, the CDR3 is TGTGCCAGCGGTGCTCCTGGCGGCTCCTACGAGCAGTACTTC. This encodes CASGAPGGSYEQYF.